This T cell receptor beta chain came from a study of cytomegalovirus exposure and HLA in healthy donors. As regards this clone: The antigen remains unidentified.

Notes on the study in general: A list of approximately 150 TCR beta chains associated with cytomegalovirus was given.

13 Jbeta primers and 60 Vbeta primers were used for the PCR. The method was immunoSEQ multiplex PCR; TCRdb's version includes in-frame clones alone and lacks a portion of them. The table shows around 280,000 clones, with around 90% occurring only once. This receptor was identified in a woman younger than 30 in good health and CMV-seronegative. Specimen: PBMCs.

As DNA, the CDR3 is TGTGCCAGTAGTCCTCCTGTAAACCCGGGGTTCTATGGCTACACCTTC. Translation: CASSPPVNPGFYGYTF. The V call is TRBV19, the J call TRBJ1-2; no reliable D call. The germline gives CDR1 LNHDA, CDR2 SQIVND (reference sequence). V was pared by 5 bases and J by 4 bases, with 20 bases between. The CDR3 has 16 residues.